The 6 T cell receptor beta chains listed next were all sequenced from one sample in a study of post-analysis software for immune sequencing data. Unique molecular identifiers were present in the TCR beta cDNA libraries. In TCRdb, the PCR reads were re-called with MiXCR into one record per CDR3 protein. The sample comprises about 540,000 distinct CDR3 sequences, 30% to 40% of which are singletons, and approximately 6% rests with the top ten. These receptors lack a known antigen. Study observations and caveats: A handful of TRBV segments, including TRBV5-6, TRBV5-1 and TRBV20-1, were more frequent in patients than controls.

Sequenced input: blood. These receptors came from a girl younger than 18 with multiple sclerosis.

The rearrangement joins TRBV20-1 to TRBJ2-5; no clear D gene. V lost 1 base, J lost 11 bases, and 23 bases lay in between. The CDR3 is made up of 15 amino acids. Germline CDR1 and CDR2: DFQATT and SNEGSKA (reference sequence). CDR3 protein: CSARGRTDGYDPQYF. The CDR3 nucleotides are TGCAGTGCTAGAGGCCGGACGGACGGCTACGACCCGCAGTACTTC.

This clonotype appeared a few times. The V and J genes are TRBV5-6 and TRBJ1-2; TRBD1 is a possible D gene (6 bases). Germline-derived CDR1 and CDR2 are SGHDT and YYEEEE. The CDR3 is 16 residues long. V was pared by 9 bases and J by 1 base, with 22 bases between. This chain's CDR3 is CATAALVEGGNYGYTF. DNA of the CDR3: TGTGCCACCGCGGCGCTGGTAGAGGGGGGTAACTATGGCTACACCTTC.

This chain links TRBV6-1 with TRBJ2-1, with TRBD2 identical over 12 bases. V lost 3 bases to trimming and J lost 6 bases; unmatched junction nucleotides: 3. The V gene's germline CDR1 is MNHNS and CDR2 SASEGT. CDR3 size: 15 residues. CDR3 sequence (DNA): TGTGCCAGCAGTGACCAGACTAGCGGGGGCAATGAGCAGTTCTTC. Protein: CASSDQTSGGNEQFF.

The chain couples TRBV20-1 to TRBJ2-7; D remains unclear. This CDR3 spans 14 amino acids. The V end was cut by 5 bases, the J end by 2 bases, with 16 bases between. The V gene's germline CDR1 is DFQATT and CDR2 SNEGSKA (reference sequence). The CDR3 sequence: CSAPPSQGPYEQYF. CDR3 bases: TGCAGTGCTCCCCCCAGCCAAGGCCCCTACGAGCAGTACTTC.

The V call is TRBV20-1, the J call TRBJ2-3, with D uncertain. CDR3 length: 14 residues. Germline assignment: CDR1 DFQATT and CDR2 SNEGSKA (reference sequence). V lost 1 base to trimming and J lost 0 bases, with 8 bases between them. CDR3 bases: TGCAGTGCTAGAGCTGGAACGAGCACAGATACGCAGTATTTT. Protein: CSARAGTSTDTQYF.

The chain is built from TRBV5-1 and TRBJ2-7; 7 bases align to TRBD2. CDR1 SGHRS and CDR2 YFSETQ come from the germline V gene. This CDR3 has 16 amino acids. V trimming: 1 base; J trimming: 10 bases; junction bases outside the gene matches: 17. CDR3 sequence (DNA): TGCGCCAGCAGCTTGAGTCCAGCGGGGTCCCCGGAAGCCCAGTACTTC. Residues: CASSLSPAGSPEAQYF.